Below, 19 T cell receptor beta chains from the same sample are listed, as sequenced in a study of T cell repertoires in cytomegalovirus infection. TCRdb ran MiXCR on the reads and lists one entry per CDR3 protein. The sample holds hundreds of thousands of distinct CDR3 sequences, around 9.6% seen once. The sequencing sample was made of PBMCs. The receptors derive from a human donor in good health (CMV status not recorded). Some clones in this sample may be carry-over from other donors' samples.

Ten or more counts support this clonotype. V is TRBV29-1 and J is TRBJ2-6; D call uncertain. V lost 6 bases and J lost 0, with 3 bases in between. CDR1 is SQVTM and CDR2 is ANQGSEA in the germline V gene. The CDR3 sequence is 12 residues long. CDR3 bases: TGCAGCGTCAACTCTGGGGCCAACGTCCTGACTTTC. Residues: CSVNSGANVLTF.

In this sample, this clonotype turned up many times. This chain joins TRBV7-8 and TRBJ1-5; TRBD1 matches at 9 bases. J lost 5 bases, V lost 6 bases, and 8 bases had no gene match. The CDR3 spans 15 residues. The germline V gene has CDR1 SGHVS and CDR2 FQNEAQ. As DNA, the CDR3 is TGTGCCAGCAGTCAAAGGGACAGGGCCCATCAGCCCCAGCATTTT. Encoded protein: CASSQRDRAHQPQHF. Complete variable domain (other parts from reference TRBV7-8 and TRBJ1-5): GAGVSQSPRYKVAKRGQDVALRCDPISGHVSLFWYQQALGQGPEFLTYFQNEAQLDKSGLPSDRFFAERPEGSVSTLKIQRTQQEDSAVYLCASSQRDRAHQPQHFGDGTRLSIL.

This clonotype was seen repeatedly, ten times or more. The genes are TRBV7-9 and TRBJ1-1; D not certain. This CDR3 region has 14 residues. CDR1 is SEHNR and CDR2 is FQNEAQ in the germline V gene (reference sequence). V shed 1 base and J shed 4 bases, with 10 bases lying between them. The CDR3: CASSLEGISTEAFF. CDR3 in DNA: TGTGCCAGCAGCTTAGAAGGGATAAGCACTGAAGCTTTCTTT.

J is TRBJ2-1 and V is TRBV6-5; TRBD2 is a possible D gene (6 bases). From germline, CDR1 is MNHEY and CDR2 SVGAGI. CDR3 length equals 14 residues. The V gene lost 4 bases and the J gene lost 4 bases, with 11 bases spanning the gap. CDR3 residues: CASSFGGEYNEQFF. The CDR3, as DNA: TGTGCCAGCAGTTTTGGCGGGGAATACAATGAGCAGTTCTTC.

The rearrangement joins TRBV20-1 to TRBJ2-1; D remains unclear. Trimming took off 3 bases at V and 6 bases at J, with 12 bases between the two ends. CDR3 length: 13 amino acids. From germline, CDR1 is DFQATT and CDR2 SNEGSKA (reference sequence). The CDR3 protein is CSASPALPNEQFF. The CDR3 region has the DNA TGCAGTGCTAGCCCCGCGCTACCCAATGAGCAGTTCTTC.

There are many counts of this clonotype. This sequence joins TRBV7-2 and TRBJ1-2, with D unclear. V lost 5 bases, J lost 4 bases, and 11 bases lay in between. The CDR3 is 13 residues long. The germline V gene encodes CDR1 SGHTA and CDR2 FQGNSA. The CDR3 here is CASSHKEGYGYTF. CDR3 nucleotide sequence: TGTGCCAGCAGCCACAAGGAGGGCTATGGCTACACCTTC.

Many counts were recorded for this clonotype. The chain recombines TRBV6-5 with TRBJ2-7; D may be TRBD1 (6 bases). The germline V gene encodes CDR1 MNHEY and CDR2 SVGAGI. This CDR3 region has 16 residues. Trimming left V 0 bases short and J 3 bases short, with 15 bases between. The CDR3 here is CASSYSLSRTDYEQYV. CDR3 nucleotides: TGTGCCAGCAGTTACTCTCTCTCCCGGACAGACTACGAGCAGTACGTC.

This clonotype has ten or more counts. The chain uses TRBV20-1 and TRBJ1-2; tentative D call: TRBD1 (6 bases). CDR3 length equals 14 residues. V was shortened by 5 bases and J by 4 bases, with 17 bases between the two germline ends. CDR1 and CDR2 from the germline V gene are DFQATT and SNEGSKA (reference sequence). The CDR3, as DNA: TGCAGTGCTCCCCCTGAGGGGGGCGGCTATGGCTACACCTTC. Protein sequence: CSAPPEGGGYGYTF.

The CDR3 spells CASSQDKRGNEQFF. CDR3 nucleotide sequence: TGTGCCAGCAGCCAAGATAAGAGGGGCAATGAGCAGTTCTTC. V usage is TRBV4-2 and J usage is TRBJ2-1; either TRBD1 or TRBD2 may supply D (5 bases each). V lost 0 bases, J lost 6 bases, and 9 bases lay in between. The CDR3 length is 14 residues. Germline CDR1 is LGHNA and CDR2 is YNFKEQ.

This clonotype was observed a handful of times. The chain employs TRBV28 and TRBJ2-5; no clear D. Germline assignment: CDR1 MDHEN and CDR2 SYDVKM. This CDR3 is 13 amino acids long. V lost 6 bases and J lost 5, with 13 bases in between. The chain's CDR3 is CASSTPSRETQYF. CDR3 bases: TGTGCCAGCAGCACACCTTCCAGGGAGACCCAGTACTTC.

CDR3 protein: CASRDRTGNSPLHF. In DNA, the CDR3 is TGTGCCAGCAGGGACCGGACGGGGAATTCACCCCTCCACTTT. This chain joins TRBV12-3 or TRBV12-4 and TRBJ1-6; D is uncertain. V was trimmed by 6 bases and J by 7 bases, leaving 13 bases between them. This CDR3 has 14 amino acids.

This clonotype was detected ten times or more. The CDR3 sequence: CASSLEEGVTDTQYF. The CDR3 region has the DNA TGTGCCAGCAGCTTGGAGGAGGGGGTGACAGATACGCAGTATTTT. The chain is built from TRBV5-4 and TRBJ2-3; D could derive from TRBD1 or TRBD2 (6 bases each). The CDR3 consists of 15 residues. Germline V gene data show CDR1 as SGHNT and CDR2 as YYREEE (reference sequence). V was cut by 0 bases and J by 3 bases, with 11 bases left in between.

This clonotype was counted at least ten times. J is TRBJ2-7 and V is TRBV20-1; TRBD1 agrees at 7 bases. V shed 5 bases and J 0 bases; nucleotides not matched to a gene: 7. The CDR3 covers 14 residues. The germline gives CDR1 DFQATT, CDR2 SNEGSKA (reference sequence). CDR3 coding DNA: TGCAGTGCTCCGCGACAGGGAAGCTCCTACGAGCAGTACTTC. It translates to CSAPRQGSSYEQYF.

This clonotype was seen many times. This sequence joins TRBV7-2 and TRBJ2-5, with D perhaps TRBD1 or TRBD2 (5 bases each). Germline V CDR1 and CDR2: SGHTA, FQGNSA. This CDR3 has 13 residues. Trimming pared 4 bases from V and 10 bases from J, leaving 16 bases between. The CDR3 sequence is CASSSEHWGFQYF. The CDR3 nucleotides are TGTGCCAGCAGCTCCGAGCACTGGGGGTTCCAGTACTTC.

This clonotype was seen more than once but under ten times. This sequence joins TRBV29-1 and TRBJ2-1; 9 bases match TRBD2. The CDR3 is 16 residues long. The junction had 12 bases not matched to a gene; V was cut back by 2 bases and J by 7 bases. Per germline, CDR1 SQVTM and CDR2 ANQGSEA. CDR3 in amino acids: CSVESLRRGGQNEQFF. CDR3 coding DNA: TGCAGCGTTGAATCCCTGAGGCGGGGGGGCCAAAATGAGCAGTTCTTC.

There are many counts of this clonotype. The chain recombines TRBV14 with TRBJ1-2; D not certain. V lost 7 bases, J lost 2 bases, and 14 bases lay in between. The germline V gene encodes CDR1 SGHDN and CDR2 FVKESK. The CDR3 has 14 amino acids. CDR3 bases: TGTGCCAGCACGCCTCCCGGGCGGAACTATGGCTACACCTTC. Its translation is CASTPPGRNYGYTF. Drawing the rest from reference TRBV14 and TRBJ1-2, the complete variable domain is EAGVTQFPSHSVIEKGQTVTLRCDPISGHDNLYWYRRVMGKEIKFLLHFVKESKQDESGMPNNRFLAERTGGTYSTLKVQPAELEDSGVYFCASTPPGRNYGYTFGSGTRLTVV.

This clonotype showed up many times. The chain links TRBV7-2 to TRBJ1-2; no firm D call. Between the trimmed V and J ends, which lost 5 bases and 5 bases, there was a span of 18 bases. The CDR3 length is 15 residues. The germline gives CDR1 SGHTA, CDR2 FQGNSA. The CDR3 nucleotides are TGTGCCAGCAGCGAGAATCTTGGCGCGGGGTATGGCTACACCTTC. Encoded protein: CASSENLGAGYGYTF.

Ten or more counts support this clonotype. The rearrangement links TRBV11-3 to TRBJ2-1; D gene unclear. The CDR3 consists of 12 residues. Trimming cost V 1 base and J 7 bases, with 5 bases left between them. Germline loops: CDR1 SGHNT, CDR2 YENEEA. The CDR3 sequence is CASSLGPNEQFF. CDR3 nucleotides: TGTGCCAGCAGCTTAGGACCAAATGAGCAGTTCTTC.

This clonotype was counted ten times or more. This chain connects TRBV7-9 to TRBJ2-1; 7 nucleotides match TRBD1. Germline V lookup: CDR1 SEHNR, CDR2 FQNEAQ (reference sequence). Trimming at V came to 5 bases and at J to 0 bases, leaving 7 bases not matched to a gene. This CDR3 is built from 16 residues. The CDR3 nucleotides read TGTGCCAGCAGCCCCAGGGGGTTGAGCTCCTACAATGAGCAGTTCTTC. This sequence encodes CASSPRGLSSYNEQFF.